Listed below are T cell receptor beta chains from one sample, sequenced in a study of shared clonotypes between healthy human individuals. TCRdb's copy holds only in-frame clones and misses some; the assay was immunoSEQ multiplex PCR. The sample shows 180,000 or so clones, roughly 91% of them seen only once. Input material: naive CD4+ T cells sorted from blood. The receptors come from a woman aged 30 to 39 in good health. Each CDR3 is given with its conserved first and last residue. Each record gives: V gene, clone size, D gene, J gene, CDR3 protein, CDR3 DNA. D genes are given only for firm matches. Clone size, where shown, is once, few, many, or a class for clones that have expanded.

>TRBV12-5|NA|NA|TRBJ2-7
CASGLPEDYEQYF
TGTGCTAGTGGTTTGCCGGAGGACTACGAGCAGTACTTC
>TRBV10-3|NA|NA|TRBJ2-3
CAMGMRDTQYF
TGTGCCATGGGGATGAGGGATACGCAGTATTTT
>TRBV15|NA|NA|TRBJ1-5
CATSWISQPQHF
TGTGCCACCAGCTGGATAAGTCAGCCCCAGCATTTT
>TRBV2|NA|NA|TRBJ1-6
CASKERSYNSPLHF
TGTGCCAGCAAAGAGCGCTCCTATAATTCACCCCTCCACTTT
>TRBV10-3|NA|NA|TRBJ2-7
CAISVGLEFEQYF
TGTGCCATCAGTGTAGGTTTGGAATTCGAGCAGTACTTC
>TRBV28|NA|TRBD2|TRBJ2-5
CASSLGTKQETQYF
TGTGCCAGCAGTTTAGGGACTAAGCAAGAGACCCAGTACTTC
>TRBV19|NA|NA|TRBJ2-2
CASSIRRRNTGELFF
TGTGCCAGTAGTATTCGGAGGAGGAACACCGGGGAGCTGTTTTTT
>TRBV5-1|NA|NA|TRBJ2-7
CASSLGANFYEQYF
TGCGCCAGCAGCTTGGGGGCCAACTTCTACGAGCAGTACTTC
>TRBV28|NA|NA|TRBJ2-7
CASSSGIGTYEQYF
TGTGCCAGCAGTTCTGGCATCGGGACCTACGAGCAGTACTTC
>TRBV5-1|NA|TRBD2|TRBJ2-2
CASSLAGYGELFF
TGCGCCAGCAGCTTAGCGGGATACGGGGAGCTGTTTTTT
>TRBV2|NA|TRBD2|TRBJ2-5
CASGPLAGVREQYF
TGTGCCAGCGGCCCTCTAGCGGGAGTCAGAGAGCAGTACTTC
>TRBV27|few|NA|TRBJ2-7
CASRDRQVSSYEQYF
TGTGCCAGCAGGGACCGACAGGTTAGCTCCTACGAGCAGTACTTC
>TRBV10-1|NA|NA|TRBJ2-1
CASSEILSPTNEQFF
TGCGCCAGCAGTGAGATCCTGTCCCCAACTAATGAGCAGTTCTTC
>TRBV6-6|NA|NA|TRBJ2-2
CASSPTRAGELFF
TGTGCCAGCAGTCCAACACGGGCCGGGGAGCTGTTTTTT
>TRBV6-6|NA|NA|TRBJ2-7
CASSYSGGRESYEQYF
TGTGCCAGCAGTTACTCGGGGGGCAGGGAGTCCTACGAGCAGTACTTC
>TRBV4-1|NA|TRBD1|TRBJ1-1
CASSRWTGRHTEAFF
TGCGCCAGCAGCCGATGGACAGGCAGGCACACTGAAGCTTTCTTT
>TRBV5-1|NA|NA|TRBJ2-3
CASSPTGVTDTQYF
TGCGCCAGCAGCCCGACGGGAGTCACAGATACGCAGTATTTT
>TRBV19|NA|NA|TRBJ1-5
CASSIENGNQPQHF
TGTGCCAGTAGTATAGAGAATGGCAATCAGCCCCAGCATTTT
>TRBV18|NA|NA|TRBJ1-1
CASSPLTSMNTEAFF
TGTGCCAGCTCACCACTTACCAGCATGAACACTGAAGCTTTCTTT
>TRBV19|NA|NA|TRBJ2-2
CASSFTGELFF
TGTGCCAGTAGTTTCACCGGGGAGCTGTTTTTT
>TRBV5-4|NA|TRBD2|TRBJ2-7
CASSPTSGRASYEQYF
TGTGCCAGCAGCCCGACTAGCGGGAGGGCCTCCTACGAGCAGTACTTC
>TRBV7-7|NA|TRBD1|TRBJ1-3
CASSLGDRGCPSGNTIYF
TGTGCCAGCAGCTTAGGGGACAGGGGATGCCCCTCTGGAAACACCATATATTTT
>TRBV28|NA|NA|TRBJ2-5
CASSSGGAGAVQETQYF
TGTGCCAGCTCCTCAGGGGGAGCGGGAGCGGTCCAAGAGACCCAGTACTTC
>TRBV5-5|NA|TRBD1|TRBJ2-7
CASSSGVYRGPYEQYF
TGTGCCAGCAGCTCCGGGGTTTACAGGGGGCCCTACGAGCAGTACTTC
>TRBV5-8|NA|NA|TRBJ2-7
CASSLDVASSYEQYF
TGTGCCAGCAGCTTGGACGTCGCGAGCTCCTACGAGCAGTACTTC
>TRBV2|NA|TRBD1|TRBJ2-2
CASSEAGQGTGELFF
TGTGCCAGCAGTGAAGCGGGACAGGGGACCGGGGAGCTGTTTTTT
>TRBV5-1|once|NA|TRBJ2-1
CASIRGDGSYNEQFF
TGCGCCAGCATCCGAGGGGACGGGAGTTACAATGAGCAGTTCTTC
>TRBV11-1|once|TRBD2|TRBJ2-7
CASRNSGPPYEQYF
TGTGCCAGCAGGAATAGCGGGCCCCCCTACGAGCAGTACTTC
>TRBV7-9|NA|TRBD2|TRBJ2-5
CASSGGAGGPKQYF
TGTGCCAGCAGTGGGGGAGCGGGAGGGCCCAAGCAGTACTTC
>TRBV18|once|NA|TRBJ2-7
CASSPRSAGDRSYEQYF
TGTGCCAGCTCACCAAGGTCGGCAGGCGATCGCTCCTACGAGCAGTACTTC
>TRBV4-1|NA|TRBD1|TRBJ2-1
CASSLESQTGMKFF
TGCGCCAGCAGCCTCGAGTCGCAGACAGGGATGAAGTTCTTC
>TRBV18|NA|NA|TRBJ1-5
CASSPNAGANNQPQHF
TGTGCCAGCTCACCCAACGCAGGGGCGAACAATCAGCCCCAGCATTTT
>TRBV4-2|NA|TRBD2|TRBJ2-5
CASSQTFPLGGSLPQYF
TGTGCCAGCAGCCAAACTTTCCCGTTGGGCGGGAGTTTGCCCCAGTACTTC
>TRBV18|NA|NA|TRBJ2-5
CASSSWAGAGQETQYF
TGTGCCAGCTCATCCTGGGCAGGGGCAGGTCAAGAGACCCAGTACTTC
>TRBV19|NA|NA|TRBJ1-5
CASSGGYNQPQHF
TGTGCCAGTAGTGGTGGATACAATCAGCCCCAGCATTTT
>TRBV5-4|NA|NA|TRBJ1-4
CASSSRSGRDEKLFF
TGTGCCAGCAGCTCGCGTAGCGGCAGAGATGAAAAACTGTTTTTT
>TRBV28|NA|NA|TRBJ1-4
CASLGGWEKLFF
TGTGCCAGTCTAGGGGGGTGGGAAAAACTGTTTTTT
>TRBV5-6|NA|NA|TRBJ1-1
CASTNLGQNTEAFF
TGTGCCAGCACCAACTTAGGACAGAACACTGAAGCTTTCTTT
>TRBV28|NA|NA|TRBJ1-2
CASNTRGGGSYGYTF
TGTGCCAGCAACACCCGGGGGGGCGGGAGCTATGGCTACACCTTC
>TRBV2|NA|TRBD2|TRBJ2-7
CASSEAGTSDLYEQYF
TGTGCCAGCAGTGAGGCCGGGACTAGCGACCTCTACGAGCAGTACTTC
>TRBV19|NA|TRBD1|TRBJ2-3
CASSTPGTGADTQYF
TGTGCCAGTAGTACACCCGGGACAGGGGCAGATACGCAGTATTTT
>TRBV6-5|NA|TRBD1|TRBJ2-2
CASRKQGAITGELFF
TGTGCCAGCAGAAAACAGGGGGCTATCACCGGGGAGCTGTTTTTT
>TRBV7-9|NA|NA|TRBJ2-2
CASSPSWDNYGTGELFF
TGTGCCAGCAGCCCGAGTTGGGACAACTATGGCACCGGGGAGCTGTTTTTT
>TRBV18|NA|NA|TRBJ1-2
CASSPDRYGYTF
TGTGCCAGCTCACCGGACAGATATGGCTACACCTTC
>TRBV7-8|NA|NA|TRBJ2-2
CASSPQLNTGELFF
TGTGCCAGCAGCCCCCAATTAAACACCGGGGAGCTGTTTTTT
>TRBV6-5|NA|NA|TRBJ2-7
CASSKAEVSYEQYF
TGTGCCAGCAGTAAAGCGGAGGTCTCCTACGAGCAGTACTTC
>TRBV19|once|NA|TRBJ1-1
CASGHSDRDTEAFF
TGTGCCAGTGGACACTCCGATAGGGACACTGAAGCTTTCTTT
>TRBV11-2|NA|NA|TRBJ1-5
CASSLDGYNQPQHF
TGTGCCAGCAGCTTGGACGGCTACAATCAGCCCCAGCATTTT
>TRBV10-1|NA|NA|TRBJ2-3
CASKMAGTDTQYF
TGCGCCAGCAAAATGGCTGGCACAGATACGCAGTATTTT
>TRBV9|NA|TRBD1|TRBJ1-1
CASSVQDRETEAFF
TGTGCCAGCAGCGTCCAGGACAGGGAAACTGAAGCTTTCTTT
>TRBV7-2|once|NA|TRBJ1-4
CASTLGAGTTNEKLFF
TGTGCCAGCACCTTAGGGGCCGGGACAACTAATGAAAAACTGTTTTTT
>TRBV20-1|few|NA|TRBJ2-7
CSANYEQYF
TGCAGCGCCAATTACGAGCAGTACTTC
>TRBV30|NA|NA|TRBJ1-1
CAWSQRPGTEAFF
TGTGCCTGGAGCCAGAGGCCCGGCACTGAAGCTTTCTTT